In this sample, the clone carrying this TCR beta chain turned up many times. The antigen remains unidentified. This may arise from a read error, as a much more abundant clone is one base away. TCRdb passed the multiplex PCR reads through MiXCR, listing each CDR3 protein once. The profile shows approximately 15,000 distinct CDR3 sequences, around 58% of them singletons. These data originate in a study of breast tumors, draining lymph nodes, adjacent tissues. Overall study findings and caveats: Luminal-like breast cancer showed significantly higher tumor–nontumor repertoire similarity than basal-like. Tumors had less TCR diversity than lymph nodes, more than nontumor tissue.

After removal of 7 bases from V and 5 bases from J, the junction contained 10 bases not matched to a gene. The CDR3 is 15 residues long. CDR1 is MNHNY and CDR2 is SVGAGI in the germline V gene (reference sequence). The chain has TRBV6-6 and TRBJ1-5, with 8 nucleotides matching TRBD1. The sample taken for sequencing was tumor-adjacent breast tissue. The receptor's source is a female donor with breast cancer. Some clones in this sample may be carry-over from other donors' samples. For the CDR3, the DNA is TGTGCCAGCACACTTCAACAGGGGGTTTATCAGCCCCAGCATTTT. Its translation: CASTLQQGVYQPQHF.